The rows below give T cell receptor beta chains drawn from one sample of a study of T cells in narcolepsy. Clones were sequenced by immunoSEQ multiplex PCR, and TCRdb holds only the in-frame ones, with some missing. The sample carries some 37,000 clones, around 82% recorded once. Sequencing was carried out using CD45RA- memory CD4+ T cells from PBMCs. These TCRs come from a human donor with narcolepsy. Both conserved end residues are part of each CDR3. Each record gives: J gene, D gene, clone size, V gene, CDR3 protein, CDR3 DNA. D genes are given only for firm matches. Some rows mark clone size as missing; the rest say once, few, many or name a class of expanded clone.

TRBJ1-2,-,-,TRBV6-1,CASRNNHGEDYGYTF,TGTGCCAGCAGGAACAACCATGGGGAGGACTATGGCTACACCTTC
TRBJ2-3,-,-,TRBV19,CASRLASTDTQYF,TGTGCCAGTAGGCTTGCTAGCACAGATACGCAGTATTTT
TRBJ1-4,-,once,TRBV28,CASSSPQPGKLFF,TGTGCCAGCAGTTCCCCCCAACCCGGAAAACTGTTTTTT
TRBJ1-5,-,-,TRBV11-3,CASSPGPNQPQHF,TGTGCCAGCAGCCCCGGGCCCAATCAGCCCCAGCATTTT
TRBJ2-7,-,few,TRBV5-8,CASSLGTYRYEQYF,TGTGCCAGCAGCTTGGGGACATACCGCTACGAGCAGTACTTC
TRBJ2-1,-,-,TRBV19,CASDPGYNEQFF,TGTGCCAGTGATCCCGGATACAATGAGCAGTTCTTC
TRBJ1-1,-,-,TRBV7-8,CASSLRRGVNTEAFF,TGTGCCAGCAGCTTAAGGCGGGGGGTGAACACTGAAGCTTTCTTT
TRBJ2-1,TRBD2,-,TRBV9,CASSVESSGSSSYNEQFF,TGTGCCAGCAGCGTAGAGTCTAGCGGGTCGAGCTCCTACAATGAGCAGTTCTTC
TRBJ1-2,-,-,TRBV20-1,CSAKENYGYTF,TGCAGTGCTAAAGAAAACTATGGCTACACCTTC
TRBJ2-1,-,once,TRBV11-3,CASSISLAEQFF,TGTGCCAGCAGTATCAGCCTGGCGGAGCAGTTCTTC
TRBJ2-1,TRBD2,few,TRBV18,CASSPFSGGHNEQFF,TGTGCCAGCTCACCCTTTAGCGGGGGGCACAATGAGCAGTTCTTC
TRBJ1-1,-,once,TRBV6-6,CASSFDTEAFF,TGTGCCAGCAGTTTCGATACTGAAGCTTTCTTT
TRBJ2-1,TRBD2,-,TRBV4-2,CASSQDPRTSGGLNEQFF,TGTGCCAGCAGCCAAGACCCCCGGACTAGCGGGGGCCTGAATGAGCAGTTCTTC
TRBJ2-7,TRBD2,-,TRBV19,CASSISLSGGASEQYF,TGTGCCAGTAGTATTTCCTTAAGCGGGGGGGCCTCCGAGCAGTACTTC
TRBJ2-3,-,-,TRBV2,CASSEDYTQYF,TGTGCCAGCAGTGAAGATTATACGCAGTATTTT
TRBJ2-7,-,-,TRBV5-1,CASSLDQGVRYEQYF,TGCGCCAGCAGCTTGGATCAGGGAGTGCGCTACGAGCAGTACTTC
TRBJ1-1,-,-,TRBV10-1,CASSESGTTEAFF,TGCGCCAGCAGTGAGTCAGGGACCACTGAAGCTTTCTTT
TRBJ2-7,-,once,TRBV7-2,CASSWGGGTAGSYEQYF,TGTGCCAGCAGCTGGGGGGGAGGGACAGCCGGCTCCTACGAGCAGTACTTC
TRBJ2-3,TRBD2,-,TRBV4-1,CASSQDGGGGASDTQYF,TGCGCCAGCAGCCAAGACGGGGGCGGGGGGGCATCAGATACGCAGTATTTT
TRBJ1-6,-,-,TRBV30,CAWSLRKRILHF,TGTGCCTGGAGCCTTCGGAAACGGATCCTCCACTTT
TRBJ2-2,-,-,TRBV7-2,CASSMRTHRAGELFF,TGTGCCAGCAGCATGAGAACCCACCGCGCCGGGGAGCTGTTTTTT
TRBJ2-1,TRBD1,-,TRBV28,CASSSAGQGSGEFYNEQFF,TGTGCCAGCAGTTCCGCAGGACAGGGTTCCGGGGAGTTTTACAATGAGCAGTTCTTC
TRBJ1-2,-,-,TRBV6-1,CASSEEGGNYGYTF,TGTGCCAGCAGTGAAGAGGGAGGGAACTATGGCTACACCTTC
TRBJ1-5,-,once,TRBV10-3,CAISEVDQPQHF,TGTGCTATCAGTGAGGTGGACCAGCCCCAGCATTTT
TRBJ1-5,-,-,TRBV9,CASSVDGSNQPQHF,TGTGCCAGCAGCGTAGATGGGAGCAATCAGCCCCAGCATTTT
TRBJ1-3,TRBD1,-,TRBV2,CASSEHRGLLSGSGNTIYF,TGTGCCAGCAGCGAGCACAGGGGATTATTGTCTGGGTCTGGAAACACCATATATTTT
TRBJ2-7,TRBD2,-,TRBV10-3,CAISSGVSSYEQYF,TGTGCCATCTCGAGCGGGGTTAGCTCCTACGAGCAGTACTTC
TRBJ2-1,TRBD2,-,TRBV27,CASSFLLSGAYNEQFF,TGTGCCAGCAGTTTTCTTCTAAGCGGGGCTTACAATGAGCAGTTCTTC
TRBJ2-5,-,-,TRBV25-1,CASSEGGLQETQYF,TGTGCCAGCAGTGAGGGGGGGCTTCAAGAGACCCAGTACTTC
TRBJ1-5,TRBD1,-,TRBV28,CASSGTGGNQPQHF,TGTGCCAGCAGTGGGACAGGGGGCAATCAGCCCCAGCATTTT
TRBJ1-1,-,-,TRBV19,CASSIDRKTFEAFF,TGTGCCAGTAGTATAGATCGGAAGACCTTTGAAGCTTTCTTT
TRBJ2-7,-,-,TRBV6-5,CASRPSEYEQYF,TGTGCCAGCAGGCCCTCTGAATACGAGCAGTACTTC
TRBJ1-6,TRBD1,few,TRBV5-6,CASSFGQGAKRNSPLHF,TGTGCCAGCAGCTTTGGACAGGGGGCTAAGAGGAACTCACCCCTCCACTTT
TRBJ1-2,-,-,TRBV7-9,CASSPMGDGYTF,TGTGCCAGCAGCCCCATGGGAGATGGCTACACCTTC
TRBJ2-1,-,-,TRBV5-6,CASSLVRSEQFF,TGTGCCAGCAGCCTTGTAAGATCAGAGCAGTTCTTC
TRBJ2-1,TRBD2,-,TRBV5-1,CASSLASGGATEQFF,TGCGCCAGCAGCTTGGCTAGCGGGGGGGCCACTGAGCAGTTCTTC
TRBJ2-7,TRBD1,-,TRBV14,CASSRQGEQYF,TGTGCCAGCAGCCGACAGGGCGAGCAGTACTTC